The entry below describes one T cell receptor beta chain. The data originate from a study of technical replicates of blood from several donors. Using immunoSEQ multiplex PCR, the repertoire was profiled, and TCRdb retains in-frame clones only, with some absent. The table includes about 70,000 clones, 85% to 95% detected once. This TCR was sampled from a human donor in good health. The sample comprised T cells isolated from PBMCs.

As DNA, the CDR3 is TGTGCCAGCAGTTCCCCCCTTAGCTCCTACAATGAGCAGTTCTTC. It specifies CASSSPLSSYNEQFF. This rearrangement joins TRBV28 to TRBJ2-1; D is undetermined. The germline V gene has CDR1 MDHEN and CDR2 SYDVKM. CDR3 size: 15 residues. The germline V and J ends were trimmed by 4 bases and 0 bases, with 10 bases remaining between them. Drawing the rest from reference TRBV28 and TRBJ2-1, the complete variable domain is DVKVTQSSRYLVKRTGEKVFLECVQDMDHENMFWYRQDPGLGLRLIYFSYDVKMKEKGDIPEGYSVSREKKERFSLILESASTNQTSMYLCASSSPLSSYNEQFFGPGTRLTVL.